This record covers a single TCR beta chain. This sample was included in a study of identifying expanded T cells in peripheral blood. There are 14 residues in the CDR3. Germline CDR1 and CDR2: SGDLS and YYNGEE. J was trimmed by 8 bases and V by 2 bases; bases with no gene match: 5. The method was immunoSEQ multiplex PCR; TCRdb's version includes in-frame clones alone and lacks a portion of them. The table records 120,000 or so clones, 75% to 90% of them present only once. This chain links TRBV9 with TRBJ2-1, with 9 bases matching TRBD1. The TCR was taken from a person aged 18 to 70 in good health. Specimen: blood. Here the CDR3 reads CASSVGQGFYEQFF. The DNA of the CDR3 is TGTGCCAGCAGCGTGGGACAGGGTTTCTATGAGCAGTTCTTC.